What follows is one T cell receptor (beta chain) and its context. There is no known antigen for this receptor. No much larger clonotype is one base removed from it; base qualities were not supplied. Per the germline V gene, SGHRS is the CDR1 and YFSETQ is the CDR2. The V end loses 3 bases and the J end loses 3 bases, and a stretch of 15 bases separates them. Including cysteine and phenylalanine, the CDR3 has 15 amino acids. Only the CDR3 portion is preserved as DNA: 45 bases, with reading frame beginning at the first base. This sample is drawn from a study of cytomegalovirus exposure and HLA in healthy donors listed by TCRdb under 2017. General notes on the study: An earlier analysis of 587 of the donors reported roughly 270 Gb of sequence data and about 100 million unique TCR beta sequences from roughly 200 million T cells. HLA typing included class I and class II loci at four-digit resolution. Along with the roughly 670-subject first cohort, a separate validation cohort of over 90 different subjects was used. Rather than using new phenotypic data, the later analysis identified candidate immune exposures from TCR beta sequences and from how often those sequences occurred across donors. Among a few hundred genotyped donors of the cohort, an average of approximately 240,000 unique TCR beta nucleotide sequences were sequenced per donor, around 20% of them non-productive. The study used immunosequencing to profile the T cell repertoires of under 700 subjects and linked those repertoires to cytomegalovirus serostatus. All discovery cohort repertoires had been generated on a single sequencing platform. In a later analysis, previously published TCR beta repertoires from several hundred donors were re-analyzed and high-resolution HLA genotyping was added so that TCR occurrence patterns could be studied. Roughly 5 DR-DQ haplotypes were handled as single units for association and clustering, since linkage in the cohort was strong. Donor age, sex, ethnicity and CMV serostatus were compiled together with the repertoire data. The study aimed to test whether signatures of past pathogen exposure could be identified by cataloging public T cell receptors. To predict cytomegalovirus infection status, the study combined high-throughput TCR immunosequencing, statistical association of individual TCRs with disease status, and machine learning. The number of donors typed differed by locus, with roughly 629-640 for A, B, C, DRB1 and DQB1, more than 500 for DQA1, approximately 570 for DPA1, and some 450 for DPB1. An early release covering 500 to 750 HLA-typed donors comprised about 300 gigabases of sequencing data and around 86 million unique TCR sequences. An earlier analysis of some 500 of the donors applied high-throughput TCR beta sequencing to assess whether each TCR beta V gene segment acted as functional or pseudogenic. A later genetic analysis used genome-wide SNP genotypes for about 65% of the roughly 700 donors, treating that subset as a discovery cohort. Of the roughly 420 genotyped donors, 65% to 90% were placed in the genetic ancestry cluster associated with self-reported Caucasian donors.

Study-wide findings and limitations: Because HLA typing was missing for some donors at each locus, association tests included only the typed subset. A further reported finding was that TCR beta sequences accurately predicted the HLA-A and HLA-B alleles for most subjects in the first cohort. When HLA alleles, especially DR and DQ, strongly co-occurred, TCR associations were difficult to assign to individual alleles. In the study, some 180 TCR beta chains were listed as associated with cytomegalovirus. For the cohort, immune exposure information was limited to CMV serostatus. According to a later analysis, TCR association rates differed among HLA loci, with DRB1 alleles showing the most associated TCRs and HLA-C alleles showing the fewest. Because the 87-base-pair reads could not distinguish some IMGT-functional V segments, including TRBV6-2 and TRBV6-3, those segments were excluded. Specific HLA alleles were associated with roughly 17,000 TCR beta sequences at a false discovery rate of 0.05 in a later analysis. The earlier analysis of 587 of the donors excluded over 15 rarely observed V segments, including chromosome 9 orphons, because counts were too low. In vitro tests confirmed that three of the cytomegalovirus-associated TCR beta chains recognize cytomegalovirus antigens. In a later analysis, HLA-associated TCR beta chains were found to be more clonally expanded and to have lower generation probabilities than equally common non-associated chains. Most TCR sequences were seen in very few donors, while some public TCRs were found in many individuals. A later genetic analysis associated a missense DCLRE1C variant with V-gene and J-gene trimming of TCR beta chains, and an independent cohort replicated the association. Sequencing depth was assumed to be roughly uniform across donors in the presence/absence analyses, though that assumption may not hold. A cluster of highly shared sequence variants was judged likely to represent a technical artifact of the sequencing pipeline. In an earlier analysis of about 600 of the donors, most TCR beta V segments appeared in productive rearrangements about 87% or about 30% of the time, broadly matching IMGT annotations. According to a later genetic analysis, donors in an Asian-associated ancestry cluster had fewer N-insertions in productive TCRs than the approximately 670-donor mean. Only TCR beta chains were sequenced in this cohort, and the absence of alpha or paired-chain data limited detectable features. A later analysis reported that several top co-occurrence clusters appeared linked to parvovirus B19, influenza, CMV and Epstein-Barr virus. In both the original and validation cohorts, the classifier was reported to diagnose cytomegalovirus status with high specificity and sensitivity. Linkage disequilibrium might explain the correlated functional status among segregating V segments, but an unknown experimental factor could not be ruled out. According to a later analysis, most CMV-associated TCR beta chains appeared to be HLA-restricted, and the HLA associations seemed to be driven largely by CMV exposure. According to the authors, the approach could potentially be generalized to other disease states and immunological phenotypes.

In total, 500 to 700 healthy bone marrow donors made up the cohort. All cohort members were sampled while nominally healthy, although unrecorded immune exposures were likely present. The donor tested CMV seropositive, placing the donor among the 289 seropositive members of the cohort. A peripheral blood sample was collected from each donor, and TCR beta sequencing was performed on peripheral blood mononuclear cells. The Qiagen DNeasy Blood Extraction Kit was used to extract genomic DNA from the blood cell samples. Libraries were made using the immunoSEQ multiplex PCR assay. A mixture of 60 forward primers for TCR Vbeta segments and 13 reverse primers for TCR Jbeta segments was used in the multiplex PCR. The CDR3 region of rearranged TCR beta genes was amplified from genomic DNA by a multiplex PCR assay. On the Illumina HiSeq System, the amplified TCR beta libraries were sequenced as 87-base-pair reads. The authors' pipeline ran thus. Across the 640 or so repertoires, a later analysis counted 80 million or so unique TCR beta chains, roughly 11 million of which were shared by at least two donors. To remove PCR and sequencing errors, raw reads were error-corrected and collapsed into unique sequences using a nearest-neighbor algorithm that merged closely related sequences. To assign V, D and J gene segments, CDR3 sequences were aligned to IMGT reference sequences. For a sequence to be retained, at least a six-nucleotide match to both a V gene segment and a J gene segment was required. A rearrangement counted as productive if the CDR3 had no stop codons and remained in frame with V and J, and every other rearrangement counted as non-productive. CDR3 was defined by IMGT convention, running from the second conserved V-encoded cysteine to the conserved J-encoded phenylalanine. Sequences without an unambiguous match to a single V gene segment were excluded from the earlier analysis of several hundred of the donors. In an earlier analysis of several hundred of the donors, V segments were called functional above 56.7% productive rearrangements and were called segregating when the between-donor standard deviation exceeded 5%. A statistical classification framework was built to diagnose cytomegalovirus status from the catalog of TCR beta chain sequences. A later analysis assigned V and J genes by comparing TCR nucleotide sequences with IMGT/GENE-DB human TR gene sequences. In a later analysis, CDR3 sequences and most-parsimonious VDJ recombination scenarios were assigned using the TCRdist pipeline. In a later analysis, every TCR beta chain was defined by the combination of its CDR3 amino acid sequence and its V-gene family, and reads without a unique V-gene family were dropped. To address suspected cross-contamination and a sequencing artifact, a later analysis removed approximately 590 highly shared, low-generation-probability nucleotide sequences. For each public chain, a later analysis derived a clonal expansion index from normalized ranks of inferred template counts within each repertoire. A later analysis computed generation probabilities with a VDJ recombination model fitted to out-of-frame rearrangements, and checked the results against IGoR. In a later analysis, hypergeometric tests were used to score TCR-TCR, TCR-HLA and TCR-CMV co-occurrence, with a repertoire-size bias correction applied to TCR pairs. To estimate false discovery rates, a later analysis permuted the HLA or CMV assignments 20 times. In a later analysis, co-occurring TCRs were grouped using DBSCAN, and TCRdist sequence similarity was added for clustering within HLA-allele-positive subsets. For co-occurrence clustering, repertoires with fewer than 30,000 or more than 120,000 public chains were excluded, along with four to six repertoires with anomalous nucleotide sharing. This is the immuneACCESS table as TCRdb keeps it, with only in-frame sequences that have V and J called. A part of the clones is gone; compared with another copy, unresolved V genes explain less than half, and the rest is unexplained. The V and J calls and clone size come from that table; D and trimming were worked out from the DNA. The sample table records over 80,000 clones; about four fifths of these occur just once. Under 5.5% of the sample rests with the top ten.

Rearrangement joined TRBV5-1 to TRBJ1-1; the D gene is possibly TRBD1, with 6 bases matching. The sample was PBMCs. The sequence derives from a man aged 35-49 years in good health and CMV-seropositive. The CDR3 region: CASSSYSPGDTEAFF. The DNA reads TGCGCCAGCAGCTCGTACAGCCCAGGGGACACTGAAGCTTTCTTT.